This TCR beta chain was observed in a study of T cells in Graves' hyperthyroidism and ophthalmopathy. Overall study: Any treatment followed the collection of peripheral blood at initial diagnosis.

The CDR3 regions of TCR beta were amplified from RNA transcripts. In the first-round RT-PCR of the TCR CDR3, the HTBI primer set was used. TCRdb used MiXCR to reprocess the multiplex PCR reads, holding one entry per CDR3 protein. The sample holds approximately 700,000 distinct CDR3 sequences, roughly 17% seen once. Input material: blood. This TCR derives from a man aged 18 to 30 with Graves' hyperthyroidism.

The CDR3 sequence: CSARASRTYEQYF. The CDR3 DNA follows: TGCAGTGCTAGAGCTAGCCGCACCTACGAGCAGTACTTC. This rearrangement joins TRBV20-1 to TRBJ2-7; possible D gene TRBD2, 5 bases. Deletions cut 1 base from V and 2 bases from J, with 9 bases between. The CDR3 covers 13 residues. Per the germline V gene, CDR1 is DFQATT and CDR2 is SNEGSKA (reference sequence).